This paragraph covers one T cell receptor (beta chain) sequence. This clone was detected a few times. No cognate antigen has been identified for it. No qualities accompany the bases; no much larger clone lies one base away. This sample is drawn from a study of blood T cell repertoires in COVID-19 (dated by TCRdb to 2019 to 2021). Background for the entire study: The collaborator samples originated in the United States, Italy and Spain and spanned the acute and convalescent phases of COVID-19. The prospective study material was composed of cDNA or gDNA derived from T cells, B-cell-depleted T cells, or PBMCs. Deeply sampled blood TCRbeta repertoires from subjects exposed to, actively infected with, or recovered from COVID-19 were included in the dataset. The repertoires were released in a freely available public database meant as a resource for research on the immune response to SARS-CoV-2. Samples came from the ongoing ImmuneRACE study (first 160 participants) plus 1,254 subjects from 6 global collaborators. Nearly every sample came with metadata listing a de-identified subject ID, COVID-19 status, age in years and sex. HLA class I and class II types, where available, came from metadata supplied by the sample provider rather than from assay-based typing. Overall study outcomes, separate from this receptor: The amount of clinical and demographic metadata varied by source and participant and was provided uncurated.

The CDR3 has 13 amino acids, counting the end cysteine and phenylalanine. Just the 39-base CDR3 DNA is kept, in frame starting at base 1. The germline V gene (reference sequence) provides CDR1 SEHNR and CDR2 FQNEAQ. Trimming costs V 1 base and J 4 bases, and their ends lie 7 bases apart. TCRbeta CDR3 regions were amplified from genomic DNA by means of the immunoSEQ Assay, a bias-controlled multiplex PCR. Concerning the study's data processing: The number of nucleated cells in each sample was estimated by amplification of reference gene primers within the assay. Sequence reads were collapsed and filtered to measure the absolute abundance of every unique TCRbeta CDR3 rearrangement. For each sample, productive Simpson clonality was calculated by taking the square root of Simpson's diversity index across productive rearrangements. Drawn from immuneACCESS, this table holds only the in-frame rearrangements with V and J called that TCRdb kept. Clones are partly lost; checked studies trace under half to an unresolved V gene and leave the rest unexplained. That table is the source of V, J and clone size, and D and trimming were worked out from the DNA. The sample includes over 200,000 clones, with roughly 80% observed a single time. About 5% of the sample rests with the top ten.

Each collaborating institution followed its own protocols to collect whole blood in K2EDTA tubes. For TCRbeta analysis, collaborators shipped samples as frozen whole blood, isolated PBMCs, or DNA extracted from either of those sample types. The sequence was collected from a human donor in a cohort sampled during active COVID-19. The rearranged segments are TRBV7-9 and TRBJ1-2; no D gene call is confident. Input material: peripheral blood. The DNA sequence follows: TGTGCCAGCAGCTTAGAGTCAGTCTATGGCTACACCTTC. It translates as CASSLESVYGYTF. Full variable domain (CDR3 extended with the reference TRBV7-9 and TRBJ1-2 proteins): DTGVSQNPRHKITKRGQNVTFRCDPISEHNRLYWYRQTLGQGPEFLTYFQNEAQLEKSRLLSDRFSAERPKGSFSTLEIQRTEQGDSAMYLCASSLESVYGYTFGSGTRLTVV.